This TCR beta chain was captured in a study of blood T cells in healthy people across ages (dated by TCRdb to the mid-2010s). Background for the entire study: In model experiments, roughly one uniquely barcoded TCR beta cDNA molecule per two T cells was captured by template switching. Age-related changes in TCR beta repertoire diversity were measured in the study by deep sequencing normalized with unique cDNA molecular identifiers. Using the same blood draw, the study looked at two additional independent replicas of 1 million unique cDNA reads for two donors, one aged 18 to 30 and the other aged 80 or older. The donors were split into four age groups: young (average about 15 years), middle-aged (39), aged (roughly 65) and long-lived (over 75). To avoid experimental bias, donors of different ages were randomly spread across the sequencing lanes.

The protocol used for the library was 5' RACE. The sample was run on an Illumina HiSeq 2500. A second PCR of roughly 6 to 12 cycles was run with a J-beta primer mix and a sample-barcoded 5' primer. Each TCR beta cDNA molecule received a unique molecular identifier from a template-switch 5' adaptor carrying 12 random nucleotides. Each sample yielded at least 2.5 million CDR3-containing paired-end reads. The Mint cDNA synthesis kit, primed by a TRBC-specific oligonucleotide, was used to synthesize first-strand cDNA from all RNA. Following uracil-DNA glycosylase treatment, a first 18-cycle PCR with universal primers M1SS and BC2_uni_R was performed on all cDNA. Per the original workflow: For normalization, 1 million high-quality reads were randomly selected from each sample, with every read carrying a distinct molecular identifier. Instead of being binned into consensus sequences, reads with shared molecular identifiers were discarded. CDR3 identification, clonotype clustering and error correction used MiTCR with a Q25 quality threshold and the strictest error-elimination algorithm. A nonparametric unseen species model using Euler transformation provided a lower-bound estimate of total TCR beta diversity. Using fastp at Q25 and MiXCR, TCRdb reprocessed the public reads and kept productive beta chains. When rows share a CDR3 protein, they turn into one entry using the most common DNA and genes. TCRdb's processing, not the authors', yielded these V and J calls. For this sample the table gives 850,000 to 1,000,000 distinct CDR3 sequences, of which 45% to 50% were detected only once. Clones ranked in the top ten supply under 15% of the sample.

Donors were around 37 systemically healthy Caucasian individuals from Russia aged roughly 6 to 95 years. Each donor gave ten milliliters of peripheral blood, collected into EDTA-treated Vacutainer tubes. Ficoll-Paque density-gradient centrifugation was used to isolate PBMCs, with at least 7 million obtained per sample. Trizol reagent was used to extract total RNA from the PBMCs, yielding at least 6 micrograms per sample. For every donor, flow cytometry on a PBMC aliquot measured the percentage of naive CD45RAhigh/CD27high T cells. The cysteine opens and the phenylalanine closes a CDR3 of 13 amino acids. The kept DNA is CDR3 alone, 39 bases in frame from the first base. The full study reports these points: Compared with the aged group, the long-lived group had more naive CD4+ T cells, fewer expanded clones and increased TCR diversity, suggesting age selection. Observed TCR beta diversity correlated strongly with the percentage of naive T cells measured by flow cytometry. Estimates of total diversity from one million sequenced T cells were regarded as lower bounds and underestimates. The CMV infection status of donors was not known, potentially confounding age-related changes in expanded clonotypes. Because profiling used bulk unsorted PBMCs, naive and antigen-experienced compartments could not be compared conclusively. Observed TCR beta diversity per million T cells fell roughly linearly with age, and a significant reduction was already apparent by age about 36.

This clonotype was detected ten times or more. Its antigen target is currently unknown. A read error may produce the germline difference seen at one junction end. Sequencing used blood. The chain was built from TRBV12-3 or TRBV12-4 and TRBJ2-5; perhaps TRBD2 is the D gene, with 6 bases matching. This receptor was identified in a man aged 30 to 39 in good health. The nucleotide sequence is TGCGCCAGCAGAAAAGGACTACAAGAGACCCAGTACTTC. Its protein is CASRKGLQETQYF.